The clone carrying this T cell receptor beta chain appeared a single time. One junction end does not reproduce the germline sequence, and a read error may be involved. The data were obtained in a study of regulatory T cells in long-lasting Graves disease. The CDR3 extends over 11 amino acids. Germline V gene sequence: CDR1 MDHEN, CDR2 SYDVKM. The time point here: persistent/refractory GD, antithyroid drugs over 5 years with positive TRAb. PBMCs provided the RNA from which the TCR library was made. Combining iRepertoire HTBI primers with Arm-PCR of CDR3 regions, the authors built TCR beta libraries. In TCRdb, the multiplex PCR reads were re-called with MiXCR into one record per CDR3 protein. The sample records around 400,000 distinct CDR3 sequences, roughly a fifth being singletons.

V and J are TRBV28 and TRBJ2-7; D is unresolved. This receptor was taken from a female donor with Graves disease. Source: peripheral blood mononuclear cells (PBMCs), taken when the disease was refractory, from a patient treated with antithyroid drugs. CDR3 in DNA: TGTGCCGGCAGTCCCTCTGCCGAGCAGTACTTC. Encoded protein: CAGSPSAEQYF.